The 27 T cell receptor beta chains below were found in one sample sequenced in a study of T cell clonality in common variable immunodeficiency. Study observations and caveats: Fewer deletions and N-nucleotide insertions were reportedly seen in common variable immunodeficiency TCR beta sequences.

Repertoires were generated with immunoSEQ multiplex PCR, while TCRdb's copy carries only in-frame clones and drops some. Observed are 40,000 to 50,000 clones, no singletons, with the top ten taking approximately 5.5%. No antigen is known for these receptors. Source material: peripheral blood mononuclear cells. Receptors were obtained from a human donor with common variable immunodeficiency.

This clone was seen a few times. The CDR3 sequence: CSVAPGTGYEQYF. The sequenced CDR3 bases are TGCAGCGTTGCGCCCGGGACAGGCTACGAG. The rearrangement uses TRBV29-1 and TRBJ2-7, with TRBD1 identical over 8 bases. The CDR3 end is not reached by the read, which stops 3 residues before it; the germline J gene fills it in. The length of the CDR3 is 13 residues. The V gene's germline CDR1 is SQVTM and CDR2 ANQGSEA. The V gene end was trimmed by 4 bases and the J gene end by 3 bases; junction bases not matched to a gene: 5.

Note on this clone: The observed sequence ends 3 residues before the CDR3 terminus, with the missing tail filled in from the germline J gene. V gene TRBV18 combines with J gene TRBJ1-4; possible D gene TRBD1, 5 bases. Trimming shortened V by 0 bases and J by 4 bases, and 12 bases separated the two germline ends. The CDR3 runs to 16 residues. Germline CDR1 and CDR2: KGHSH and LQKENI. Incomplete CDR3 DNA: TGTGCCAGCTCACCACCGATCGGGGGAAATAATGAAAAA. Translating gives CASSPPIGGNNEK. Given in full, the CDR3 is CASSPPIGGNNEKLFF.

As to this clone: The CDR3 is cut off 3 residues early in the read; its end comes from the germline J gene. The V call is TRBV7-2, the J call TRBJ2-2, with D tentatively TRBD1 (8 bases). V was clipped by 5 bases and J by 3 bases, with 13 bases between them. Germline lookup yields CDR1 SGHTA and CDR2 FQGNSA. This CDR3 has 15 amino acids. Partial CDR3 DNA: TGTGCCAGCAGCCCAACAGGGGGGGACACCGGGGAG. Its translation: CASSPTGGDTGE. The CDR3 as a whole reads CASSPTGGDTGELFF. The whole variable domain, remainder taken from reference TRBV7-2 and TRBJ2-2, is GAGVSQSPSNKVTEKGKDVELRCDPISGHTALYWYRQSLGQGLEFLIYFQGNSAPDKSGLPSDRFSAERTGGSVSTLTIQRTQQEDSAVYLCASSPTGGDTGELFFGEGSRLTVL.

This clone has only a few counts. The read stops 3 residues short of the end of the CDR3; the missing end is completed from the germline J gene. The chain uses TRBV19 and TRBJ2-3; 14 nucleotides line up with TRBD2. V shed 4 bases, J shed 4 bases, and the junction held 10 bases outside the gene matches. Germline lookup yields CDR1 LNHDA and CDR2 SQIVND (reference sequence). CDR3 size: 18 residues. The CDR3 reads CASSRLPGLAGGPDTQYF. The covered CDR3 bases are TGTGCCAGTAGTAGACTCCCTGGACTAGCGGGGGGACCAGATACG.

This clone was detected only a few times. The DNA read from the CDR3 is TGTGCCAGCTCAACGCAAGGCAATTCACCC. It encodes CASSTQGNSP. The CDR3, in full, reads CASSTQGNSPLHF. V and J are TRBV18 and TRBJ1-6; D not resolved. The read ends 3 residues shy of where the CDR3 ends; the end is completed using the germline J gene. V was trimmed by 5 bases and J by 7 bases, leaving 9 bases between them. The germline gives CDR1 KGHSH, CDR2 LQKENI. CDR3 length: 13 amino acids.

This clone was detected only a few times. The CDR3 is cut off 3 residues early in the read; its end comes from the germline J gene. This chain joins TRBV5-1 and TRBJ2-7, with 7 bases identical to TRBD1. Germline CDR1 is SGHRS and CDR2 is YFSETQ. After removal of 1 base from V and 0 bases from J, the junction contained 1 base not matched to a gene. This CDR3 comprises 14 residues. CDR3 bases read: TGCGCCAGCAGCTTGCGGGACAGCTCCTACGAG. Translated: CASSLRDSSYE. The CDR3 in full is CASSLRDSSYEQYF.

This clone was seen a few times. The read gets to within 3 residues of the CDR3 end, and the germline J gene fills in the rest. V usage is TRBV11-2 and J usage is TRBJ2-3; 9 bases agree with TRBD2. Germline V gene lookup returns CDR1 SGHAT and CDR2 FQNNGV. The CDR3 is made up of 15 amino acids. Trimming at V came to 3 bases and at J to 6 bases, leaving 7 bases not matched to a gene. The CDR3 DNA, read in part, is TGTGCCAGCAGCTTTACCGGACTAGCGCCGGATACG. Residues: CASSFTGLAPDT. The CDR3 reads in full as CASSFTGLAPDTQYF.

About this clone: Read data end 3 residues before the CDR3 end; the end is taken from the germline J gene. This chain connects TRBV19 to TRBJ2-3; no clear D gene. The CDR3 loop spans 13 amino acids. Germline assignment: CDR1 LNHDA and CDR2 SQIVND (reference sequence). Deletions cut 6 bases from V and 0 bases from J, with 7 bases between. The CDR3 bases that were read are TGTGCCAGTAGGGCGACTAGCACAGATACG. Protein product: CASRATSTDT. The full CDR3 is CASRATSTDTQYF.

A word on this clone: The sequence runs out 3 residues before the end of the CDR3; the remainder is reconstructed from the germline J gene. This chain joins TRBV2 and TRBJ2-1, with 8 bases matching TRBD1. Per germline, CDR1 SNHLY and CDR2 FYNNEI. J was trimmed by 7 bases and V by 6 bases; bases with no gene match: 11. This CDR3 comprises 15 residues. CDR3 in amino acids: CASRTGTGLPNEQFF. Incomplete CDR3 DNA: TGTGCCAGCAGGACCGGGACAGGTCTCCCAAATGAG.

This clone was seen only a few times. The CDR3 extends 3 residues past the end of the read, so its final part is completed from the germline J gene. This sequence joins TRBV19 and TRBJ2-1; 13 nucleotides agree with TRBD2. Germline CDR1 is LNHDA and CDR2 is SQIVND (reference sequence). The CDR3 is 17 residues long. V gave up 4 bases and J gave up 7 bases; unmatched junction bases: 10. The covered CDR3 bases are TGTGCCAGTAGTAGCAGGCGGGGGACTAGCGGGAAGAATGAG. This translates into CASSSRRGTSGKNE. The whole CDR3 region reads CASSSRRGTSGKNEQFF.

This clone has at least ten counts. The read stops 3 residues short of the end of the CDR3; the missing end is completed from the germline J gene. The chain is built from TRBV5-5 and TRBJ2-7, with 9 bases lining up with TRBD1. This CDR3 comprises 15 residues. Germline values: CDR1 SGHKS, CDR2 YYEKEE (reference sequence). V gave up 0 bases and J gave up 5 bases; unmatched junction bases: 6. The part of the CDR3 DNA that was read is TGTGCCAGCAGCTTGGTACAGGGGGCGAGGGACGAG. It translates to CASSLVQGARDE. The complete CDR3 reads CASSLVQGARDEQYF.

This clone was counted a few times. The read stops 3 residues short of the end of the CDR3; the missing end is completed from the germline J gene. V usage is TRBV7-6 and J usage is TRBJ2-3; TRBD2 matches 9 bases. The CDR3 loop spans 16 amino acids. CDR1 and CDR2 from the germline V gene are SGHVS and FNYEAQ. Trimming at V came to 1 base and at J to 4 bases, leaving 6 bases not matched to a gene. The CDR3 DNA, read in part, is TGTGCCAGCAGCTTAGGGTTAGCGGGGGCCGCAGATACG. Protein sequence: CASSLGLAGAADT. The CDR3 in its entirety is CASSLGLAGAADTQYF. The whole variable domain, filled in from reference TRBV7-6 and TRBJ2-3, reads GAGVSQSPRYKVTKRGQDVALRCDPISGHVSLYWYRQALGQGPEFLTYFNYEAQQDKSGLPNDRFSAERPEGSISTLTIQRTEQRDSAMYRCASSLGLAGAADTQYFGPGTRLTVL.

This clone was seen more than once but under ten times. The missing CDR3 end, 3 residues past where the read stops, is filled in from the germline J gene. The rearrangement links TRBV19 to TRBJ2-2; D is possibly TRBD1 (6 bases). Germline V gene sequence: CDR1 LNHDA, CDR2 SQIVND (reference sequence). Trimming cost V 7 bases and J 7 bases, with 19 bases left between them. The CDR3 is made up of 15 amino acids. CDR3 loop: CASTPQRTEGGELFF. Partial CDR3 DNA: TGTGCCAGTACCCCACAAAGGACAGAAGGCGGGGAG.

As regards this clone: Sequencing ends 3 residues short of the CDR3 end; the germline J gene provides the rest. This chain links TRBV7-2 with TRBJ2-7; 8 bases map to TRBD1. V trimming: 4 bases; J trimming: 3 bases; junction bases outside the gene matches: 2. Germline CDR1 and CDR2: SGHTA and FQGNSA. The length of the CDR3 is 13 residues. CDR3 loop: CASSYGTGYEQYF. The sequenced CDR3 bases are TGTGCCAGCAGCTACGGGACAGGCTACGAG.

This clone was seen only a few times. Coverage ceases 3 residues before the CDR3 finishes, and the germline J gene fills in the end. The V gene is TRBV6-2 or TRBV6-3, the J gene TRBJ1-6; 9 nucleotides match TRBD1. This CDR3 contains 15 residues. Germline CDR1 and CDR2: MNHEY and SVGEGT. V trimming: 4 bases; J trimming: 10 bases; junction bases outside the gene matches: 8. CDR3 bases read: TGTGCCAGCAGTTCCCAGACGACAGGGGGATCACCC. It specifies CASSSQTTGGSP. In full, the CDR3 reads CASSSQTTGGSPLHF.

At least ten counts were recorded for this clone. Coverage ceases 3 residues before the CDR3 finishes, and the germline J gene fills in the end. V usage is TRBV5-4 and J usage is TRBJ2-5, with 8 bases that match TRBD2. Germline-derived CDR1 and CDR2 are SGHNT and YYREEE (reference sequence). This CDR3 is 15 amino acids long. With V trimmed by 4 bases and J by 5 bases, 10 bases remained unmatched. The CDR3 region is CASSQTTSDRETQYF. The CDR3 bases that were read are TGTGCCAGCAGCCAAACGACTAGCGATCGGGAGACC.

At least ten counts were recorded for this clone. Read coverage stops 3 residues before the CDR3 terminus; the germline J gene supplies the remainder. This chain uses TRBV6-2 or TRBV6-3 with TRBJ1-2, with TRBD1 matching 7 bases. The CDR3 extends over 12 amino acids. The ends lost 5 bases at V and 4 bases at J; junction bases unmatched: 1. The germline V gene has CDR1 MNHEY and CDR2 SVGEGT. CDR3 DNA (partial): TGTGCCAGCAGTACAGGGGCCTATGGC. This codes for CASSTGAYG. In full, the CDR3 reads CASSTGAYGYTF.

At least ten counts were recorded for this clone. Here the CDR3 reads CASSLTGRGDTEAFF. The covered CDR3 bases are TGTGCCAGCAGTTTAACGGGTAGAGGGGACACTGAA. The J gene is TRBJ1-1, the V gene TRBV12-3 or TRBV12-4, with D tentatively TRBD1 (5 bases). The read ends 3 residues early relative to the CDR3; the germline J gene fills the gap. The CDR3 has 15 amino acids. Trimming removed 2 bases from V and 3 bases from J, with 13 bases in between.

CDR3 loop: CASSFGGQPYEQYF. The CDR3 DNA, read in part, is TGTGCCAGCAGTTTCGGGGGACAGCCCTACGAG. The chain recombines TRBV6-2 or TRBV6-3 with TRBJ2-7; perhaps TRBD1 as D (7 bases). The read gets to within 3 residues of the CDR3 end, and the germline J gene fills in the rest. V lost 4 bases to trimming and J lost 2 bases, with 12 bases between them. The CDR3 contains 14 residues. Germline values: CDR1 MNHEY, CDR2 SVGEGT.

This clone was seen at least ten times. Read sequence stops 3 residues before the CDR3 end, and the germline J gene provides the missing end. The chain links TRBV29-1 to TRBJ2-7; no firm D call. CDR1 SQVTM and CDR2 ANQGSEA come from the germline V gene. Deletions cut 4 bases from V and 0 bases from J, with 7 bases between. There are 12 residues in the CDR3. The sequenced CDR3 bases are TGCAGCGTTGTTGCCAGCTCCTACGAG. As protein: CSVVASSYE. The entire CDR3 protein is CSVVASSYEQYF.

A few counts support this clone. Read coverage stops 3 residues before the CDR3 terminus; the germline J gene supplies the remainder. The chain couples TRBV18 to TRBJ2-7; a possible D gene is TRBD1 (6 bases). The CDR3 sequence is 11 residues long. V lost 5 bases and J 4 bases, leaving 6 bases between the germline ends. Germline CDR1 is KGHSH and CDR2 is LQKENI. The sequenced CDR3 bases are TGTGCCAGCTCAAGGGGGTACGAG. This encodes CASSRGYE. The entire CDR3 protein reads CASSRGYEQYF.

Details on this clone: The read halts 3 residues ahead of the CDR3 end, with the missing end drawn from the germline J gene. V and J are TRBV7-8 and TRBJ1-5, with D uncertain. Trimming cost V 1 base and J 2 bases, with 9 bases left between them. The CDR3 covers 15 residues. Germline lookup yields CDR1 SGHVS and CDR2 FQNEAQ. The CDR3 here is CASSLEAQGNQPQHF. The DNA read from the CDR3 is TGTGCCAGCAGCTTAGAGGCGCAGGGCAATCAGCCC.

This clone was observed a handful of times. The read terminates 3 residues before the CDR3 end, so the remaining end is supplied by the germline J gene. J is TRBJ1-1 and V is TRBV30, with 8 bases fitting TRBD1. Germline values: CDR1 GTSNPN, CDR2 SVGIG (reference sequence). J was trimmed by 4 bases and V by 4 bases; bases with no gene match: 14. This CDR3 is 16 amino acids long. This CDR3 reads CAWIIQGGSGGTEAFF. Incomplete CDR3 DNA: TGTGCCTGGATTATACAGGGGGGAAGCGGAGGCACTGAA. Drawing the rest from reference TRBV30 and TRBJ1-1, the complete variable domain is SQTIHQWPATLVQPVGSPLSLECTVEGTSNPNLYWYRQAAGRGLQLLFYSVGIGQISSEVPQNLSASRPQDRQFILSSKKLLLSDSGFYLCAWIIQGGSGGTEAFFGQGTRLTVV.

On this clone: Read data end 3 residues before the CDR3 end; the end is taken from the germline J gene. V gene TRBV13 combines with J gene TRBJ2-7; 13 positions agree with TRBD2. V shed 4 bases, J shed 5 bases, and the junction held 2 bases outside the gene matches. Germline-derived CDR1 and CDR2 are PRHDT and FYEKMQ (reference sequence). The CDR3 has 14 residues. CDR3: CASSSGLAGHEQYF. The part of the CDR3 DNA that was read is TGTGCCAGCAGCTCGGGACTAGCGGGACACGAG.

This clone was recorded at least ten times. Read coverage stops 3 residues before the CDR3 terminus; the germline J gene supplies the remainder. J is TRBJ1-5 and V is TRBV20-1; no firm D call. Germline values: CDR1 DFQATT, CDR2 SNEGSKA (reference sequence). This CDR3 spans 16 amino acids. Trimming shortened V by 0 bases and J by 4 bases, and 16 bases separated the two germline ends. The CDR3 spells CSARDPRHRGNQPQHF. CDR3 bases read: TGCAGTGCTAGAGATCCGCGACACCGGGGTAATCAGCCC.

This clone showed up just a few times. CDR3 amino acids: CATHRDRGRNTEAFF. The sequenced CDR3 bases are TGTGCCACACACCGGGACAGGGGTAGGAACACTGAA. The chain employs TRBV7-2 and TRBJ1-1; the match to TRBD1 covers 10 bases. The DNA ends 3 residues before the CDR3 does, and the rest of the CDR3 is filled in from the germline J gene. Looked up from germline, CDR1 is SGHTA and CDR2 is FQGNSA. Germline trimming cut 10 bases from V and 1 base from J; bases unmatched to any gene: 9. The CDR3 has 15 amino acids.

This clone was picked up many times. Read data end 3 residues before the CDR3 end; the end is taken from the germline J gene. The J gene is TRBJ2-2, the V gene TRBV5-1, with D possibly being TRBD2 (5 bases). This CDR3 is built from 17 residues. The germline V gene has CDR1 SGHRS and CDR2 YFSETQ. V lost 3 bases, J lost 0 bases, and 15 bases lay in between. The CDR3 is CASSYTLLVTNTGELFF. The DNA read from the CDR3 is TGCGCCAGCAGCTATACTCTACTAGTTACGAACACCGGGGAG.